Listed here is a single T cell receptor (beta chain). The naive CD8 population came from CD45RO-negative cells selected for CCR7, without terminally differentiated effector memory CD45RA+ cells. This sample stems from a study of shared clonotypes between healthy human individuals. Only in-frame clones appear in the TCRdb table, and some are missing; sequencing was by immunoSEQ multiplex PCR. The sample yields 550,000 to 750,000 clones, roughly 95% seen once. The J segment lost 4 bases and the V segment lost 1 base, leaving 9 bases of the junction unmatched. Looked up from germline, CDR1 is SGHRS and CDR2 is YFSETQ. The CDR3 runs 17 residues.

The clonotype was recovered from a woman aged 30 to 39 in good health. The sequencing input was naive CD8+ T cells sorted from blood. J is TRBJ2-1 and V is TRBV5-1; 9 bases agree with TRBD2. CDR3 bases: TGCGCCAGCAGCTTGATAGGAGCGGGAGGAGGTTACAATGAGCAGTTCTTC. It is translated as CASSLIGAGGGYNEQFF.